What follows are 24 T cell receptor beta chains derived from one specimen sequenced in a study of cytomegalovirus exposure and HLA in healthy donors. The study ran its PCR with 60 Vbeta and 13 Jbeta primers. The data were produced by immunoSEQ multiplex PCR, yet TCRdb's version contains in-frame clones alone and is incomplete. The profile covers 150,000 to 200,000 clones, with around 77% appearing a single time and 1.5% to 2% taken by the ten largest. The sample consisted of PBMCs. The origin of the receptors is a woman younger than 45 in good health and CMV-seronegative.

This clone was recorded a few times. The chain recombines TRBV11-2 with TRBJ1-1; D may be TRBD1 (5 bases). The CDR3 spans 13 residues. The germline V gene encodes CDR1 SGHAT and CDR2 FQNNGV. Trimming shortened V by 3 bases and J by 8 bases, and 13 bases separated the two germline ends. The CDR3: CASSFRGDREAFF. As DNA, the CDR3 is TGTGCCAGCAGCTTTAGGGGCGACAGAGAAGCTTTCTTT.

The V and J genes are TRBV7-8 and TRBJ2-2; 7 bases line up with TRBD2. CDR3 length: 17 amino acids. With 5 bases clipped from V and 4 bases from J, the junction kept 13 bases outside the gene matches. Germline CDR1 SGHVS, CDR2 FQNEAQ. DNA of the CDR3: TGTGCCAGCAGCCCTTTGCGGGAGCTCGAGGGCACCGGGGAGCTGTTTTTT. Protein: CASSPLRELEGTGELFF.

The chain links TRBV5-1 to TRBJ2-5; the match to TRBD1 covers 11 bases. The CDR3 runs 17 residues. Trimming removed 4 bases from V and 1 base from J; junction bases left unmatched: 9. The germline V gene encodes CDR1 SGHRS and CDR2 YFSETQ. The CDR3, as DNA: TGCGCCAGCAGCCTCTGGACAGGGGGCAACCCCCAAGAGACCCAGTACTTC. This sequence encodes CASSLWTGGNPQETQYF.

CDR3 DNA: TGTGCCAGCAGCTTAACGGGGGGGCTCTATGGCTACACCTTC. It translates to CASSLTGGLYGYTF. The chain employs TRBV7-6 and TRBJ1-2; tentatively, D is TRBD1 (6 bases). Germline CDR1 SGHVS, CDR2 FNYEAQ. V was shortened by 2 bases and J by 4 bases, with 11 bases between the two germline ends. The CDR3 has 14 amino acids.

Comments on this clone: An end of the junction differs from the germline gene, which may be a read error. V gene TRBV5-6 combines with J gene TRBJ1-2; no reliable D call. The CDR3 is 13 amino acids. Germline lookup yields CDR1 SGHDT and CDR2 YYEEEE. CDR3 sequence (DNA): TGTGCCAGCAGCTTGAGGCGGAACTATGGCTACCCCTTC. It yields the protein CASSLRRNYGYPF.

The chain combines TRBV5-4 with TRBJ1-2, with TRBD1 matching over 8 bases. This CDR3 region has 13 residues. The J segment lost 6 bases and the V segment lost 4 bases, leaving 5 bases of the junction unmatched. CDR1 is SGHNT, CDR2 YYREEE, per germline (reference sequence). In DNA form, the CDR3 reads TGTGCCAGCAGCGTGGACAGGGTCCATGGCTACACCTTC. This codes for CASSVDRVHGYTF.

The chain employs TRBV4-2 and TRBJ2-7, with 8 bases identical to TRBD1. J gave up 6 bases and V 4 bases, and 5 bases lay outside the gene matches. CDR3 length equals 13 residues. Germline CDR1 is LGHNA and CDR2 is YNFKEQ. The CDR3 bases are TGTGCCAGCAGCCCAGGACAGGGTATCGAGCAGTACTTC. Amino acids: CASSPGQGIEQYF.

This chain connects TRBV2 to TRBJ1-4; D gene ambiguous. The V end was cut by 7 bases, the J end by 0 bases, with 12 bases between. This CDR3 region has 15 residues. Germline CDR1 and CDR2: SNHLY and FYNNEI. CDR3 sequence: CASTWAGATNEKLFF. Written as DNA, the CDR3 is TGTGCCAGCACGTGGGCAGGCGCAACTAATGAAAAACTGTTTTTT.

The chain couples TRBV6-4 to TRBJ1-1; TRBD1 might be the D (5 bases). CDR1 and CDR2 from the germline V gene are MRHNA and SNTAGT. CDR3 size: 13 residues. V lost 5 bases to trimming and J lost 1 base, with 8 bases between them. The DNA for the CDR3 is TGTGCCAGCAGTCCTCAGGGGAACACTGAAGCTTTCTTT. Translation: CASSPQGNTEAFF.

The chain links TRBV12-2 to TRBJ2-3; the table's D call, TRBD2, was not checked against the DNA. TRBV12-2 is a listed pseudogene. The CDR3 sequence is 12 residues long. The CDR3 reads CASRLLSDTQYF. The CDR3 DNA reads TGTGCAAGTCGCTTATTATCCGATACGCAGTATTTT.

Only a few counts were recorded for this clone. This chain joins TRBV27 and TRBJ2-1, with 11 positions matching TRBD2. CDR1 and CDR2 from the germline V gene are MNHEY and SMNVEV (reference sequence). The CDR3 contains 21 residues. Unmatched junction bases numbered 23, after V lost 2 bases and J lost 8 bases. The CDR3 sequence is CASSLRTPGTTGTSGRHEQFF. In DNA, the CDR3 is TGTGCCAGCAGTTTAAGGACTCCCGGGACAACCGGGACTAGCGGCAGACATGAGCAGTTCTTC.

J is TRBJ2-7 and V is TRBV4-2; 8 bases match TRBD2. There are 16 residues in the CDR3. The germline V gene encodes CDR1 LGHNA and CDR2 YNFKEQ. The V segment lost 1 base and the J segment 3 bases; nucleotides outside the gene matches: 8. The CDR3 DNA follows: TGTGCCAGCAGCCAAGGGGGGAGTAGCGGGGACTACGAGCAGTACTTC. This encodes CASSQGGSSGDYEQYF.

This chain links TRBV19 with TRBJ1-4, with TRBD1 matching over 10 bases. Germline values: CDR1 LNHDA, CDR2 SQIVND (reference sequence). Trimming cost V 4 bases and J 7 bases; bases outside gene matches: 6. This CDR3 is built from 15 residues. The CDR3 region is CASSKRTGGTEKLFF. The CDR3 bases are TGTGCCAGTAGTAAACGGACAGGGGGGACTGAAAAACTGTTTTTT.

The sample holds a few counts of this clone. V gene TRBV4-1 combines with J gene TRBJ2-7, with 11 positions matching TRBD2. V lost 4 bases, J lost 3 bases, and 14 bases stayed unmatched. The CDR3 spans 18 residues. The germline V gene has CDR1 MGHRA and CDR2 YSYEKL. Here the CDR3 DNA reads TGCGCCAGCAGCCGGAGAGGGACTAGCGGAACCGCGGTCTACGAGCAGTACTTC. The encoded protein is CASSRRGTSGTAVYEQYF.

The V and J genes are TRBV9 and TRBJ2-1; TRBD2 might be the D (7 bases). V gave up 3 bases and J gave up 7 bases, with 14 bases separating them. Per germline, CDR1 SGDLS and CDR2 YYNGEE. The CDR3 spans 14 residues. This CDR3 reads CASSEGGGRNEQFF. CDR3 DNA sequence: TGTGCCAGCAGCGAGGGCGGGGGCAGGAATGAGCAGTTCTTC.

The chain joins TRBV27 to TRBJ2-5, with 7 bases that match TRBD1. This CDR3 is built from 15 residues. Germline values: CDR1 MNHEY, CDR2 SMNVEV (reference sequence). Trimming took 6 bases from V and 6 from J; bases not matched to a gene: 13. The DNA for the CDR3 is TGTGCCAGCAGCACATCAGTTACAGGGGCCCAGACCCAGTACTTC. This encodes CASSTSVTGAQTQYF.

This rearrangement joins TRBV18 to TRBJ2-7; 9 nucleotides align to TRBD1. Losses at the gene ends were 3 bases for V and 3 bases for J; bases not matched to a gene: 6. This CDR3 comprises 15 residues. Germline V gene sequence: CDR1 KGHSH, CDR2 LQKENI. The CDR3 loop is CASSPGGTGSYEQYF. The CDR3 DNA sequence: TGTGCCAGCTCACCGGGCGGGACAGGGAGCTACGAGCAGTACTTC.

This sequence joins TRBV27 and TRBJ1-2, with D maybe TRBD1 (5 bases). CDR3 length: 18 amino acids. V lost 3 bases and J 4 bases, leaving 24 bases between the germline ends. Germline V gene data show CDR1 as MNHEY and CDR2 as SMNVEV (reference sequence). The CDR3 loop is CASSFGGGTSIALYGYTF. The CDR3 nucleotides are TGTGCCAGCAGTTTTGGTGGCGGGACTTCCATTGCCCTCTATGGCTACACCTTC.

The chain recombines TRBV6-5 with TRBJ2-7; TRBD2 agrees at 7 bases. Germline CDR1 MNHEY, CDR2 SVGAGI. The CDR3 runs to 14 residues. With V trimmed by 2 bases and J by 3 bases, 4 bases remained unmatched. The CDR3 nucleotides read TGTGCCAGCAGTTACGCTAGCGGACTCTACGAGCAGTACTTC. As protein: CASSYASGLYEQYF.

The J gene is TRBJ2-1, the V gene TRBV28; D not resolved. This CDR3 region has 12 residues. Trimming took off 8 bases at V and 3 bases at J, with 8 bases between the two ends. The germline V gene has CDR1 MDHEN and CDR2 SYDVKM. CDR3 loop: CASQLVYNEQFF. Written as DNA, the CDR3 is TGTGCCAGCCAGCTAGTCTACAATGAGCAGTTCTTC.

The chain has TRBV2 and TRBJ2-4; D is possibly TRBD2 (6 bases). Trimming stripped 3 bases from V and 9 bases from J, with 9 bases between. Germline V gene lookup returns CDR1 SNHLY and CDR2 FYNNEI. The CDR3 is 12 amino acids. The CDR3 coding sequence is TGTGCCAGCAGTGACCGGGGAGGCATTCAGTACTTC. This codes for CASSDRGGIQYF.

V usage is TRBV19 and J usage is TRBJ1-6; D gene ambiguous. The germline V gene encodes CDR1 LNHDA and CDR2 SQIVND (reference sequence). The CDR3 has 14 residues. The V end lost 5 bases, the J end lost 5 bases, and 10 bases lay between the germline ends. The CDR3 DNA sequence: TGTGCCAGTAGTTGGGTCGGGGATAATTCACCCCTCCACTTT. Protein: CASSWVGDNSPLHF.

The gene calls are TRBV28 and TRBJ2-7, with D maybe TRBD1 (5 bases). From germline, CDR1 is MDHEN and CDR2 SYDVKM. CDR3 length: 15 amino acids. The ends were cut back, 2 bases at V and 5 bases at J, with 16 bases in the middle. The CDR3 sequence is CASSLRGQIDDEQYF. DNA of the CDR3: TGTGCCAGCAGTTTAAGGGGCCAGATTGACGACGAGCAGTACTTC.

The chain carries TRBV5-4 and TRBJ1-1, with TRBD1 matching 9 bases. V lost 4 bases and J lost 5; bases outside the gene matches: 12. This CDR3 contains 16 residues. CDR1 is SGHNT and CDR2 is YYREEE in the germline V gene (reference sequence). The CDR3 reads CASSREQGALRTEAFF. The CDR3 DNA follows: TGTGCCAGCAGCAGGGAACAGGGGGCTTTGAGGACTGAAGCTTTCTTT.